This T cell receptor beta chain was retrieved from a study of blood T cell repertoires in COVID-19. At the level of the study: Researchers got acute and convalescent COVID-19 samples from the United States, Italy and Spain. The cDNA or gDNA used as material had been derived from T cells, B-cell-depleted T cells, or PBMCs.

The ends lost 0 bases at V and 4 bases at J; junction bases unmatched: 4. The CDR3 loop spans 16 amino acids. Germline-derived CDR1 and CDR2 are LGHNA and YSLEER. As handled by the study authors: The authors estimated nucleated cell counts from reference gene primer amplification. The data were produced by immunoSEQ multiplex PCR, yet TCRdb's version contains in-frame clones alone and is incomplete. The DNA gave D and trimming, while V, J and clone size come from that table. The sample consists of around 100,000 clones, around 80% of them appearing once. The sequencing input was peripheral blood. J is TRBJ2-2 and V is TRBV4-3, with TRBD1 matching over 8 bases. The sequence came from a human donor in a cohort sampled during active COVID-19. The DNA of the CDR3 is TGCGCCAGCAGCCAAGACAGGGGGCTGGGCACCGGGGAGCTGTTTTTT. Protein: CASSQDRGLGTGELFF.